The clone carrying this T cell receptor beta chain was seen more than once but under ten times. This entry comes from a study of immune cell composition in non-small cell lung cancer. Some clones are missing from TCRdb's copy, which holds only in-frame ones; the method was immunoSEQ multiplex PCR. The sample yields around 13,000 clones, roughly 80% seen once. Germline V gives CDR1 SGHTA, CDR2 FQGTGA. V was shortened by 4 bases and J by 2 bases, with 4 bases between the two germline ends. The CDR3 runs 12 residues. This TCR was sampled from a human donor with non-small cell lung cancer. Source material: lung tumor tissue. J is TRBJ2-3 and V is TRBV7-3; D remains unclear. The CDR3 reads CASSSSTDTQYF. The CDR3 DNA follows: TGTGCCAGCAGCTCATCCACAGATACGCAGTATTTT.